These 18 T cell receptor beta chains originate from one sample sequenced in a study of blood T cell repertoires in COVID-19 (dated by TCRdb to 2020 to 2021). The library was prepared using the immunoSEQ multiplex PCR assay. Drawn from immuneACCESS, this table holds only the in-frame rearrangements with V and J called that TCRdb kept. Clones are partly lost; checked studies trace under half to an unresolved V gene and leave the rest unexplained. This sample holds approximately 300,000 clones; roughly 89% were observed only once. The ten largest clones take up around 0.88% of the sample. What was sequenced was peripheral blood. The receptors come from a man aged 25-45 years with acute or convalescent COVID-19.

This chain connects TRBV7-8 to TRBJ2-7, with D perhaps matching TRBD2 (6 bases). The CDR3 length is 15 residues. V lost 0 bases to trimming and J lost 2 bases, with 11 bases between them. CDR1 SGHVS and CDR2 FQNEAQ come from the germline V gene. CDR3 region: CASSLAGSEAYEQYF. CDR3 DNA sequence: TGTGCCAGCAGCTTAGCCGGGAGCGAGGCCTACGAGCAGTACTTC. Based on the CDR3 plus reference TRBV7-8 and TRBJ2-7, the full variable domain is GAGVSQSPRYKVAKRGQDVALRCDPISGHVSLFWYQQALGQGPEFLTYFQNEAQLDKSGLPSDRFFAERPEGSVSTLKIQRTQQEDSAVYLCASSLAGSEAYEQYFGPGTRLTVT.

This chain joins TRBV6-1 and TRBJ1-6, with a tentative D call TRBD1 (6 bases). V lost 0 bases and J 6 bases, leaving 9 bases between the germline ends. The CDR3 length is 15 residues. Germline CDR1 reads MNHNS; CDR2 reads SASEGT. The DNA of the CDR3 is TGTGCCAGCAGTGAAGCGCGGACAGCTAATTCACCCCTCCACTTT. The encoded protein is CASSEARTANSPLHF.

The chain uses TRBV5-1 and TRBJ2-5; D not certain. Trimming left V 4 bases short and J 1 base short, with 5 bases between. This CDR3 region has 12 residues. From germline, CDR1 is SGHRS and CDR2 YFSETQ. CDR3 residues: CASSTTQETQYF. Written as DNA, the CDR3 is TGCGCCAGCAGCACAACCCAAGAGACCCAGTACTTC.

The chain carries TRBV27 and TRBJ2-3; 10 positions match TRBD2. With 1 base clipped from V and 6 bases from J, the junction kept 19 bases outside the gene matches. Germline V gene data show CDR1 as MNHEY and CDR2 as SMNVEV (reference sequence). The CDR3 runs to 20 residues. The CDR3 sequence is CASSLWSRASGGANRDTQYF. In nucleotides, the CDR3 is TGTGCCAGCAGTTTATGGAGTAGGGCTAGCGGGGGTGCCAATAGGGATACGCAGTATTTT.

V usage is TRBV11-3 and J usage is TRBJ2-7; D unresolved. This CDR3 contains 15 residues. Per the germline V gene, CDR1 is SGHNT and CDR2 is YENEEA. Between the trimmed V and J ends, which lost 5 bases and 3 bases, there was a span of 17 bases. The CDR3 spells CASSRDLVDHYEQYF. The CDR3 coding sequence is TGTGCCAGCAGCCGCGATCTTGTTGATCACTACGAGCAGTACTTC.

The chain recombines TRBV19 with TRBJ2-2; 12 bases match TRBD2. After removal of 10 bases from V and 1 base from J, the junction contained 10 bases not matched to a gene. The CDR3 length is 17 residues. Germline lookup yields CDR1 LNHDA and CDR2 SQIVND (reference sequence). CDR3 residues: CATRDRGLAGNTGELFF. The CDR3 nucleotides read TGTGCCACCCGGGACAGGGGACTAGCGGGGAACACCGGGGAGCTGTTTTTT.

The chain is built from TRBV4-1 and TRBJ2-3, with 12 bases aligning to TRBD2. Trimming at V came to 0 bases and at J to 5 bases, leaving 6 bases not matched to a gene. This CDR3 comprises 17 residues. Germline V lookup: CDR1 MGHRA, CDR2 YSYEKL. The CDR3 sequence is CASSQEASGGAIDTQYF. Here the CDR3 DNA reads TGCGCCAGCAGCCAAGAGGCTAGCGGGGGGGCTATAGATACGCAGTATTTT.

The chain couples TRBV6-5 to TRBJ1-2, with TRBD1 matching 9 bases. The trim removed 6 bases at V and 7 bases at J, leaving 6 bases unmatched. Germline CDR1 is MNHEY and CDR2 is SVGAGI. The CDR3 loop spans 13 amino acids. CDR3 coding DNA: TGTGCCAGCAGAACAGGGGGCCAGGGTGGCTACACCTTC. It yields the protein CASRTGGQGGYTF.

Only one count was recorded for this clone. The chain joins TRBV28 to TRBJ1-5; D gene unclear. Trimming left V 4 bases short and J 4 bases short, with 14 bases between. This CDR3 is built from 15 residues. Germline CDR1 MDHEN, CDR2 SYDVKM. CDR3 DNA: TGTGCCAGCAGTTCCCCGGCGGGATTAAATCAGCCCCAGCATTTT. Translated: CASSSPAGLNQPQHF.

This chain uses TRBV11-2 with TRBJ1-1, with D tentatively TRBD1 (5 bases). The CDR3 totals 15 residues. Germline-derived CDR1 and CDR2 are SGHAT and FQNNGV. Trimming took 4 bases from V and 0 from J, leaving 12 bases between them. DNA of the CDR3: TGTGCCAGCAGCTCAGGGATCCTCATGAACACTGAAGCTTTCTTT. Its protein product is CASSSGILMNTEAFF.

The chain carries TRBV19 and TRBJ1-1, with D possibly matching TRBD1 (5 bases). From germline, CDR1 is LNHDA and CDR2 SQIVND (reference sequence). The length of the CDR3 is 14 residues. V gave up 6 bases and J gave up 3 bases, with 14 bases separating them. CDR3 residues: CASSDAGGHTEAFF. DNA for the CDR3: TGTGCCAGTAGCGACGCGGGGGGACACACTGAAGCTTTCTTT.

The chain couples TRBV24-1 to TRBJ2-7; D perhaps matches TRBD2 (5 bases). Germline CDR1 is KGHDR and CDR2 is SFDVKD. Deletions cut 6 bases from V and 2 bases from J, with 13 bases between. This CDR3 region has 14 residues. CDR3 bases: TGTGCCACCAGTCCAAGCGGAAAACCCTACGAGCAGTACTTC. Translation: CATSPSGKPYEQYF.

This clone was seen only a few times. The rearrangement uses TRBV5-1 and TRBJ1-1; D possibly corresponds to TRBD1 (6 bases). CDR1 is SGHRS, CDR2 YFSETQ, per germline. Trimming cost V 2 bases and J 1 base, with 21 bases left between them. There are 18 residues in the CDR3. CDR3 DNA sequence: TGCGCCAGCAGCTTACTCCCCTCATCAGGGGCCCGGAACACTGAAGCTTTCTTT. Encoded protein: CASSLLPSSGARNTEAFF.

The chain couples TRBV7-9 to TRBJ1-1; 7 bases are a match to TRBD1. Germline V gene lookup returns CDR1 SEHNR and CDR2 FQNEAQ (reference sequence). Losses at the gene ends were 5 bases for V and 0 bases for J; bases not matched to a gene: 15. The CDR3 loop spans 18 amino acids. CDR3 nucleotides: TGTGCCAGCAGCCCTGGACGAGAGTTGACAGGGATGAACACTGAAGCTTTCTTT. This encodes CASSPGRELTGMNTEAFF.

The chain carries TRBV6-5 and TRBJ2-7; D possibly corresponds to TRBD2 (5 bases). There are 15 residues in the CDR3. Germline CDR1 reads MNHEY; CDR2 reads SVGAGI. Trimming stripped 2 bases from V and 3 bases from J, with 14 bases between. This chain's CDR3 is CASSYGRANFYEQYF. The CDR3 DNA sequence: TGTGCCAGCAGTTACGGGCGGGCCAACTTCTACGAGCAGTACTTC.

The chain is built from TRBV24-1 and TRBJ2-3; TRBD2 aligns across 8 bases. Germline V CDR1 and CDR2: KGHDR, SFDVKD. J gave up 1 base and V 3 bases, and 5 bases lay outside the gene matches. This CDR3 has 16 residues. The CDR3 spells CATSDRRGGGTDTQYF. CDR3 coding DNA: TGTGCCACCAGTGATCGACGGGGGGGAGGCACAGATACGCAGTATTTT.

The V call is TRBV11-2, the J call TRBJ2-1; D gene ambiguous. The CDR3 consists of 11 residues. Germline V gene data show CDR1 as SGHAT and CDR2 as FQNNGV. Trimming stripped 1 base from V and 9 bases from J, with 4 bases between. The CDR3 region has the DNA TGTGCCAGCAGCTTAGGACTTGAGCAGTTCTTC. Translating gives CASSLGLEQFF. Looking up the rest from reference TRBV11-2 and TRBJ2-1 gives the full variable domain: EAGVAQSPRYKIIEKRQSVAFWCNPISGHATLYWYQQILGQGPKLLIQFQNNGVVDDSQLPKDRFSAERLKGVDSTLKIQPAKLEDSAVYLCASSLGLEQFFGPGTRLTVL.

This clone has just one count. The J gene is TRBJ2-7, the V gene TRBV27; perhaps TRBD2 as D (5 bases). CDR3 length: 14 residues. The germline V gene encodes CDR1 MNHEY and CDR2 SMNVEV (reference sequence). Trimming removed 6 bases at V and 4 bases at J, with 16 bases between. The CDR3 region has the DNA TGTGCCAGCAGCAGGACCCCCCCGGGATACGAGCAGTACTTC. It codes for CASSRTPPGYEQYF.